This TCR beta chain was obtained from a study of OX40 agonist ivuxolimab in advanced cancers. Study results and limitations: Expanded clones belonging to CD8+ T cells outnumbered, on average, those of CD4+. Clonal expansion from baseline to week 6 occurred in both CD4+ and CD8+ T cells.

Autoimmune disease history or systemic immunosuppression excluded patients. Germline-derived CDR1 and CDR2 are LGHNA and YSLEER. V lost 4 bases, J lost 1 base, and 2 bases stayed unmatched. The CDR3 runs 14 residues. The repertoire was sequenced with immunoSEQ multiplex PCR; TCRdb's copy has only in-frame clones and lacks some. The sample yields more than 50,000 clones, over 65% seen once. As concerns this clone: Its antigen remains unknown. This sample includes further DNA sequences coding for the same CDR3.

The sequences come from CD4+ or CD8+ T cells sorted from blood, collected in a trial of the OX40 agonist ivuxolimab. The V gene is TRBV4-3, the J gene TRBJ1-1; the match to TRBD1 covers 8 bases. The sequence was collected from an adult with an advanced solid tumor such as melanoma, head and neck, liver or kidney cancer. The CDR3 nucleotides are TGCGCCAGCAGCCGAGGACAGGGGAACACTGAAGCTTTCTTT. It specifies CASSRGQGNTEAFF.